This TCR beta chain was profiled in a study of blood T cell repertoires in COVID-19. Turning to the study itself: From the United States, Italy and Spain came samples of acute and convalescent COVID-19. Sources were T cells, B-cell-depleted T cells, or PBMCs; the material itself was cDNA or gDNA.

The germline V and J ends were trimmed by 3 bases and 6 bases, with 9 bases remaining between them. CDR3 size: 12 residues. The germline V gene encodes CDR1 MNHEY and CDR2 SMNVEV (reference sequence). The authors' processing: Amplification of reference gene primers provided the estimated nucleated cell counts. Assay used: immunoSEQ multiplex PCR; TCRdb lists only in-frame clones, some missing. That table is the source of V, J and clone size, and D and trimming were worked out from the DNA. The sample consists of approximately 170,000 clones, around four fifths of them appearing once. This receptor was taken from an elderly woman with acute or convalescent COVID-19. The rearrangement links TRBV27 to TRBJ2-7; D is uncertain. The sample comprised peripheral blood. CDR3 DNA sequence: TGTGCCAGCAGTTTTCTTTCCGGCGAGCAGTACTTC. This sequence encodes CASSFLSGEQYF.